These T cell receptor beta chains were read from a single sample in a study of blood T cell repertoires in COVID-19. This table comes from immunoSEQ multiplex PCR, and its TCRdb copy is limited to in-frame clones, with some not included. This table holds fewer than 150,000 clones, more than 80% found once. Sequenced sample: peripheral blood. These receptors were taken from an older woman with COVID-19, enrolled during active disease. Each CDR3 is given with its conserved first and last residue. D genes are given only for firm matches.

TGTGCCAGCAGCTTAGTACAAGAGACCCAGTACTTC CASSLVQETQYF TRBV7-2 NA 12 TRBJ2-5
TGTGCCAGCAGCGCCGAGGGACAGGACCTGGATGAAAAACTGTTTTTT CASSAEGQDLDEKLFF TRBV9 TRBD1 16 TRBJ1-4
TGTGCCACCAGTGATTTACAGGCCTCCCCGGGGGAGCTGTTTTTT CATSDLQASPGELFF TRBV24-1 NA 15 TRBJ2-2
TGTGCCAGCAGCTTCGGCGGGGGCAGCACAGATACGCAGTATTTT CASSFGGGSTDTQYF TRBV11-3 NA 15 TRBJ2-3
TGTGCCTGGAGGAAGGGTAGCGGGGGGCCTCTCCAAGAGACCCAGTACTTC CAWRKGSGGPLQETQYF TRBV30 TRBD2 17 TRBJ2-5
TGTGCCAGCAGCGCGACAGACTCCAATCAGCCCCAGCATTTT CASSATDSNQPQHF TRBV9 NA 14 TRBJ1-5
TGTGCCAGCAGCCCCGGACAGTTCAGCTCTGGAAACACCATATATTTT CASSPGQFSSGNTIYF TRBV9 NA 16 TRBJ1-3
TGTGCCAGCAGCCCATCCGGCGGCAATGAGCAGTTCTTC CASSPSGGNEQFF TRBV7-3 NA 13 TRBJ2-1
TGTGCCAGCAACAGAGTACGGGGGACTGAAGCTTTCTTT CASNRVRGTEAFF TRBV7-2 NA 13 TRBJ1-1
TGTGCCTGGAGTGTACTGCGAGAGACCCAGTACTTC CAWSVLRETQYF TRBV30 NA 12 TRBJ2-5